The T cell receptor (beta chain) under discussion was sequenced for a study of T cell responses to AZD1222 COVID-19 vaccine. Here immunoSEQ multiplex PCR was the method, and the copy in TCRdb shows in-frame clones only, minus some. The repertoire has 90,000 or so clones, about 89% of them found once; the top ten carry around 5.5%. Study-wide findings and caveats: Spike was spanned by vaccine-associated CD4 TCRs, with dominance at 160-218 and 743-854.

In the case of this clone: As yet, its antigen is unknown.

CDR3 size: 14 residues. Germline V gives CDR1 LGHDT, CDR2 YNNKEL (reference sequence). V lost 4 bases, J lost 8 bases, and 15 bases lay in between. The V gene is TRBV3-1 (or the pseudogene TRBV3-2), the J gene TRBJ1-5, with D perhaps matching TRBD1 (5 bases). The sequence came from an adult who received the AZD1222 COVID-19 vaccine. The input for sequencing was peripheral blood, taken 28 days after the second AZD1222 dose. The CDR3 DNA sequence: TGTGCCAGCAGCCCGGGACGGGCGATGGAGCCCCAGCATTTT. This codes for CASSPGRAMEPQHF.